A single sample gave rise to the 5 T cell receptor beta chains below, sequenced in a study of cytomegalovirus exposure and HLA in healthy donors. PCR employed 60 Vbeta and 13 Jbeta primers. Generated by immunoSEQ multiplex PCR, the TCRdb table keeps only in-frame clones and is missing some. The sample consists of about 120,000 clones, about three quarters of them appearing once. The sample comprised PBMCs. Receptors originate from a woman aged 40 to 49 in good health and CMV-seropositive.

This chain uses TRBV6-5 with TRBJ1-6; 8 bases are shared with TRBD1. Germline trimming cut 0 bases from V and 10 bases from J; bases unmatched to any gene: 8. The CDR3 is made up of 16 amino acids. Germline CDR1 is MNHEY and CDR2 is SVGAGI. Here the CDR3 DNA reads TGTGCCAGCAGTTACTCGATGGGGGACAGGAGATCACCCCTCCACTTT. Amino acid sequence: CASSYSMGDRRSPLHF.

In its sample, this clone was seen a few times. The chain is built from TRBV9 and TRBJ1-2, with 7 bases identical to TRBD1. The length of the CDR3 is 13 residues. Trimming at V came to 1 base and at J to 6 bases, leaving 3 bases not matched to a gene. Germline CDR1 SGDLS, CDR2 YYNGEE. The CDR3 sequence: CASSVPGGHGYTF. Here the CDR3 DNA reads TGTGCCAGCAGCGTACCAGGGGGGCATGGCTACACCTTC.

This chain joins TRBV10-2 and TRBJ1-3, with a tentative D call TRBD1 (6 bases). The V and J ends lost 6 bases and 2 bases respectively, with 11 bases between them. The CDR3 length is 14 residues. The germline V gene has CDR1 WSHSY and CDR2 SAAADI. CDR3 amino acids: CASSLQGAGNTIYF. CDR3 coding DNA: TGCGCCAGCAGCCTACAGGGTGCTGGAAACACCATATATTTT.

The chain couples TRBV5-4 to TRBJ2-5; 9 nucleotides align to TRBD2. The CDR3 runs 15 residues. V lost 2 bases, J lost 4 bases, and 6 bases stayed unmatched. Germline CDR1 is SGHNT and CDR2 is YYREEE (reference sequence). Here the CDR3 DNA reads TGTGCCAGCAGCTTCGGCGGGGGGGCCGGAGAGACCCAGTACTTC. This encodes CASSFGGGAGETQYF. Full variable domain (rest looked up from reference TRBV5-4 and TRBJ2-5): ETGVTQSPTHLIKTRGQQVTLRCSSQSGHNTVSWYQQALGQGPQFIFQYYREEENGRGNFPPRFSGLQFPNYSSELNVNALELDDSALYLCASSFGGGAGETQYFGPGTRLLVL.

The rearrangement uses TRBV5-1 and TRBJ2-5; 11 nucleotides match TRBD1. The J segment lost 2 bases and the V segment lost 4 bases, leaving 7 bases of the junction unmatched. Germline values: CDR1 SGHRS, CDR2 YFSETQ. The CDR3 has 16 amino acids. DNA of the CDR3: TGCGCCAGCAGCGGGACAGGGGGAGGTGGGCAAGAGACCCAGTACTTC. This sequence encodes CASSGTGGGGQETQYF.